The 4 T cell receptor beta chains below come from one sample, sequenced in a study of neoadjuvant anti-PD-1 for oral cavity cancer. Time point denoted: after neoadjuvant nivolumab, at surgical resection. The repertoire was sequenced with immunoSEQ multiplex PCR; TCRdb's copy has only in-frame clones and lacks some. The table lists approximately 15,000 clones, 60% to 80% of them singletons. This specimen consisted of PBMCs, obtained after nivolumab (anti-PD-1) treatment. Receptors were obtained from a person between 35 and 79 years old with oral cavity squamous cell carcinoma.

The chain joins TRBV11-2 to TRBJ2-1; 9 positions agree with TRBD2. CDR3 size: 16 residues. The germline V gene encodes CDR1 SGHAT and CDR2 FQNNGV. Germline trimming cut 6 bases from V and 6 bases from J; bases unmatched to any gene: 12. CDR3: CASRGWAGGPINEQFF. The CDR3 DNA sequence: TGTGCCAGCAGGGGATGGGCGGGAGGGCCGATCAATGAGCAGTTCTTC.

J is TRBJ2-2 and V is TRBV2; 7 nucleotides line up with TRBD1. Germline values: CDR1 SNHLY, CDR2 FYNNEI. Trimming removed 5 bases from V and 5 bases from J; junction bases left unmatched: 8. The CDR3 is made up of 15 amino acids. Written as DNA, the CDR3 is TGTGCCAGCAGTTACCGGGACAGACTGACCGGGGAGCTGTTTTTT. Translated: CASSYRDRLTGELFF.

The chain links TRBV28 to TRBJ1-1; D uncertain. The V and J ends lost 5 bases and 0 bases respectively, with 10 bases between them. Germline lookup yields CDR1 MDHEN and CDR2 SYDVKM. This CDR3 spans 14 amino acids. The CDR3 DNA reads as TGTGCCAGCAGTCCCCCGGCGGTGAACACTGAAGCTTTCTTT. Encoded protein: CASSPPAVNTEAFF.

This clone has only a few counts. The chain employs TRBV7-9 and TRBJ2-1; 9 bases match TRBD1. Per germline, CDR1 SEHNR and CDR2 FQNEAQ (reference sequence). The ends lost 5 bases at V and 8 bases at J; junction bases unmatched: 7. The CDR3 covers 14 residues. The CDR3 spells CASSHRDRAYEQFF. CDR3 nucleotides: TGTGCCAGCAGCCACCGGGACAGGGCGTATGAGCAGTTCTTC.